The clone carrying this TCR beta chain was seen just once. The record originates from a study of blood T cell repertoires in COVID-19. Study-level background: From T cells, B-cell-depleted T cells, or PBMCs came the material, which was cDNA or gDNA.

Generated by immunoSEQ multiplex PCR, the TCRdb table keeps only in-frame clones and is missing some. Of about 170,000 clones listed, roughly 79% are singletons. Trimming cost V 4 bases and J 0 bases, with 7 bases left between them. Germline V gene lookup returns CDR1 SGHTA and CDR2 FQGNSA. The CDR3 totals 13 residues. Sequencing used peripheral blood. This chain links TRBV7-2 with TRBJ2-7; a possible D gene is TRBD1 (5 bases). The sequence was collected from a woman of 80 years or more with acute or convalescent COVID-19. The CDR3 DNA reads TGTGCCAGCAGCTACAGGAGCTCCTACGAGCAGTACTTC. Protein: CASSYRSSYEQYF.